This T cell receptor (beta chain) is from a study of blood T cell repertoires in COVID-19. Study overall: Both acute and convalescent COVID-19 samples were obtained from the United States, Italy and Spain.

Germline V gene lookup returns CDR1 SGHNT and CDR2 YYREEE (reference sequence). This CDR3 spans 13 amino acids. Trimming shortened V by 1 base and J by 11 bases, and 13 bases separated the two germline ends. Measured with immunoSEQ multiplex PCR; TCRdb has only the in-frame clones, and not every one. Of hundreds of thousands of clones in the sample, 80% to 90% were seen once. The chain is built from TRBV5-4 and TRBJ2-1; D is unclear. The receptor was isolated from a man younger than 40 who had recovered from COVID-19. Sequencing was carried out using PBMCs or T cells enriched from blood (not recorded which). CDR3 in DNA: TGTGCCAGCAGCTTGTATACTTCTTACCAGCAGTTCTTC. Translated: CASSLYTSYQQFF.